This T cell receptor (beta chain) was found in a study of cytomegalovirus exposure and HLA in healthy donors. Primers included in the PCR were 60 Vbeta and 13 Jbeta primers. Clones were read by immunoSEQ multiplex PCR, and TCRdb kept only the in-frame ones, dropping some. This sample contains 85,000 to 90,000 clones. Germline V lookup: CDR1 MNHEY, CDR2 SMNVEV (reference sequence). The CDR3 consists of 13 residues. The V and J ends lost 5 bases and 6 bases respectively, with 10 bases between them. Material: PBMCs. This TCR derives from a man aged 45-65 years in good health and CMV-seropositive. The rearrangement links TRBV27 to TRBJ1-4, with a weak D call TRBD1 (6 bases). The CDR3: CASSDYRDEKLFF. The CDR3 region has the DNA TGTGCCAGCAGTGATTACAGGGATGAAAAACTGTTTTTT.